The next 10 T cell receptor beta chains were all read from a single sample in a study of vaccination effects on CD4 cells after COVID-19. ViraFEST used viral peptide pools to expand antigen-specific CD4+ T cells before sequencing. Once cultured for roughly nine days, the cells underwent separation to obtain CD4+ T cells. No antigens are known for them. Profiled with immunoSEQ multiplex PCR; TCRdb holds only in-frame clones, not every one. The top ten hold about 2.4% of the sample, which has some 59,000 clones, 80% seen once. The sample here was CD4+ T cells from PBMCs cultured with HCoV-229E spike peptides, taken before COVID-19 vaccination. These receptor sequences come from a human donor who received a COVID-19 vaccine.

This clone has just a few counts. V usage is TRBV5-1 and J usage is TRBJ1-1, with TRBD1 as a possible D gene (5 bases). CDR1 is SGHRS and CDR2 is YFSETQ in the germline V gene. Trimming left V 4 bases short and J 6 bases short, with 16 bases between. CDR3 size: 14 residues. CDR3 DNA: TGCGCCAGCAGCCTGCCGGGACCCGGGGCTGAAGCTTTCTTT. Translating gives CASSLPGPGAEAFF.

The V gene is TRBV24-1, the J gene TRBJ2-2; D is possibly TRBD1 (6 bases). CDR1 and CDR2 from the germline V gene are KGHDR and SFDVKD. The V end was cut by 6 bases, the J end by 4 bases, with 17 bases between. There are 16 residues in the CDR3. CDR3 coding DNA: TGTGCCACCAGTAAGGGGGAAGGGCGAGGCACCGGGGAGCTGTTTTTT. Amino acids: CATSKGEGRGTGELFF.

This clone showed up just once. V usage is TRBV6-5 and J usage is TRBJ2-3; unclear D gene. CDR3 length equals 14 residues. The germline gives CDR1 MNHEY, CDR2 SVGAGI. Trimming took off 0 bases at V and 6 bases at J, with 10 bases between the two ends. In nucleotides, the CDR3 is TGTGCCAGCAGTTACTCGCCAGACTGGGATACGCAGTATTTT. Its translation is CASSYSPDWDTQYF.

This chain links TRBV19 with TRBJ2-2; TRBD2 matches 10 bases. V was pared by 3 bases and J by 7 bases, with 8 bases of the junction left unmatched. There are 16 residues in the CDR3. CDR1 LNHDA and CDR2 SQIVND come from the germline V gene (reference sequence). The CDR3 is CASSMGSGGRSGELFF. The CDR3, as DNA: TGTGCCAGTAGTATGGGTAGCGGGGGGCGTAGCGGGGAGCTGTTTTTT.

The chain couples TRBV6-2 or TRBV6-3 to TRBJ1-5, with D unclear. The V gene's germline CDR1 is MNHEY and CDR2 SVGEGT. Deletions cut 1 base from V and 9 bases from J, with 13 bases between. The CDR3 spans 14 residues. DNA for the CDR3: TGTGCCAGCAGTTACTTATCCGCAGGATGGCCCCAGCATTTT. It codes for CASSYLSAGWPQHF.

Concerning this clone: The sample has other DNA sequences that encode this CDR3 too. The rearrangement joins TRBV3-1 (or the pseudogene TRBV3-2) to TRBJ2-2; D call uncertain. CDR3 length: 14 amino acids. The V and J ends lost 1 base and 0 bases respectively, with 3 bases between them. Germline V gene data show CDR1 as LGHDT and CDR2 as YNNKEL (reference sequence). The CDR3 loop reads CASSQGTNTGELFF. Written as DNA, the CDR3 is TGTGCCAGCAGCCAAGGGACGAACACCGGGGAGCTGTTTTTT.

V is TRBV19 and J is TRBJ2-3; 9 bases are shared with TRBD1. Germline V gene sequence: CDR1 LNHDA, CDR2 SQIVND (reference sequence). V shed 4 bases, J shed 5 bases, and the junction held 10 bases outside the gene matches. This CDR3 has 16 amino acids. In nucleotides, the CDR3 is TGTGCCAGTAGTACAACCGGGACAGGGAAGTTAGATACGCAGTATTTT. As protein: CASSTTGTGKLDTQYF.

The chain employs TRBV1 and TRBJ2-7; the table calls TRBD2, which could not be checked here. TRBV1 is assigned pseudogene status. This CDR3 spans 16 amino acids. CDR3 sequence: CTSSQGLAGALYEQYV. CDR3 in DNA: TGCACCAGCAGCCAAGGACTAGCGGGGGCCCTCTACGAGCAGTACGTC.

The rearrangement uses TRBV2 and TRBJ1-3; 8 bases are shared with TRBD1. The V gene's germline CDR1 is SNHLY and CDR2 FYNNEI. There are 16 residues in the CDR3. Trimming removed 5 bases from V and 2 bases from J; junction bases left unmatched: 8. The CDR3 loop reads CASSTPLDRAGNTIYF. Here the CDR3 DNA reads TGTGCCAGCAGTACTCCGTTGGACAGGGCTGGAAACACCATATATTTT. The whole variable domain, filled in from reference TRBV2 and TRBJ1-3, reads EPEVTQTPSHQVTQMGQEVILRCVPISNHLYFYWYRQILGQKVEFLVSFYNNEISEKSEIFDDQFSVERPDGSNFTLKIRSTKLEDSAMYFCASSTPLDRAGNTIYFGEGSWLTVV.

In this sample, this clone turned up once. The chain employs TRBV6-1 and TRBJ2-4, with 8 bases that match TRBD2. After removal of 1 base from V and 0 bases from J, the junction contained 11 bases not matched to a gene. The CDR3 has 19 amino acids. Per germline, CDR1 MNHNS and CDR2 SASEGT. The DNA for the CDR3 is TGTGCCAGCAGTGAAGTGAGAACTAGCGGTGTACTAGCCAAAAACATTCAGTACTTC. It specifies CASSEVRTSGVLAKNIQYF.